This T cell receptor beta chain was observed in a study of CD8 T cells in Susac syndrome. Random hexamers served to reverse transcribe roughly 0.5 to 1 ug RNA. TCRdb fed the immunoSEQ multiplex PCR reads into MiXCR, producing one record per CDR3 protein. The profile shows 330,000 or so distinct CDR3 sequences, around 89% of them singletons. The CDR3 loop spans 13 amino acids. V was trimmed by 4 bases and J by 0 bases, leaving 10 bases between them. Germline V gene sequence: CDR1 DFQATT, CDR2 SNEGSKA (reference sequence). It was negative isolation that provided the CD8+ and CD4+ T cells, whereas TEMRA cells were enriched by FACS.

The V and J genes are TRBV20-1 and TRBJ2-7, with D unresolved. The sequenced sample was CD8+ T cells from PBMCs. This TCR was recovered from a human donor with multiple sclerosis. This CDR3 is CSAIQAASYEQYF. CDR3 coding DNA: TGCAGTGCTATTCAGGCAGCCTCCTACGAGCAGTACTTC.